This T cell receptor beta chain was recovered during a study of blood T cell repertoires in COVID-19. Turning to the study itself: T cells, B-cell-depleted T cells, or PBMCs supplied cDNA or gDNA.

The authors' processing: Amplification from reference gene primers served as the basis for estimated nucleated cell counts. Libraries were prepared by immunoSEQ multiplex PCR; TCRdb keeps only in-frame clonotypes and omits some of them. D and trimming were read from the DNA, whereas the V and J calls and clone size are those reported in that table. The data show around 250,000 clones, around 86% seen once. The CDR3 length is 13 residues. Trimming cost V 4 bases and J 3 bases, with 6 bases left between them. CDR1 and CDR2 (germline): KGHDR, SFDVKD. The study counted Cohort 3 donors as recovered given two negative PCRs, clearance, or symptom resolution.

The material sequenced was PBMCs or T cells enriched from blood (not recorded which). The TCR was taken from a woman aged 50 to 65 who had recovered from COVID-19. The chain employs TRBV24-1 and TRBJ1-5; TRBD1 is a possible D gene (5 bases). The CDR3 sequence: CATSDRDNQPQHF. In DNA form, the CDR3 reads TGTGCCACCAGTGACAGGGACAATCAGCCCCAGCATTTT.